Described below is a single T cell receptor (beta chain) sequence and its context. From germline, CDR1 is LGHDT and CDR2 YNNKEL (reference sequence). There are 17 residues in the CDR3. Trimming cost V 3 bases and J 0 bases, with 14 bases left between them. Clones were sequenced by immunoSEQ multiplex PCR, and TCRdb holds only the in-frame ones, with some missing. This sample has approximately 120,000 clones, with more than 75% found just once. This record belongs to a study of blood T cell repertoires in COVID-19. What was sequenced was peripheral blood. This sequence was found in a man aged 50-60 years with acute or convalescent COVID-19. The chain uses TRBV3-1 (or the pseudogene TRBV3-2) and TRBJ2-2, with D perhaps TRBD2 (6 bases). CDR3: CASSHGRGGPNTGELFF. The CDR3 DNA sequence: TGTGCCAGCAGCCACGGTAGGGGAGGCCCGAACACCGGGGAGCTGTTTTTT.